The text below deals with one T cell receptor beta chain. Ipilimumab, 1 mg/kg, started 14 to 28 days after autologous transplant. From germline, CDR1 is SGDLS and CDR2 YYNGEE. The CDR3 is made up of 13 amino acids. Deletions cut 3 bases from V and 10 bases from J, with 14 bases between. Profiling relied on immunoSEQ multiplex PCR, and the TCRdb table lists in-frame clones only, not all of them. Among fewer than 85,000 clones, around 80% were seen once, and the ten largest hold approximately 2.2%. These data are taken from a study of ipilimumab plus nivolumab after autologous stem cell transplantation.

The receptor was derived from a male donor with diffuse large B-cell lymphoma. This sequence joins TRBV9 and TRBJ2-1, with a tentative D call TRBD2 (6 bases). The material was PBMCs, obtained in a trial of ipilimumab plus nivolumab as post-transplant consolidation. Here the CDR3 DNA reads TGTGCCAGCAGCGCGGGTCGGCTAGCGGAGCAGTTCTTC. Its protein product is CASSAGRLAEQFF.